This T cell receptor (beta chain) was sequenced in a study of shared clonotypes between healthy human individuals. General study results and limits: Non-shared clonotypes had lower generation probabilities than those shared by all four donors.

Measured with immunoSEQ multiplex PCR; TCRdb has only the in-frame clones, and not every one. The sample has around 1.1 million clones, 70% to 85% seen once. The CDR3 runs to 12 residues. V shed 1 base and J shed 11 bases, with 11 bases lying between them. Germline V gene sequence: CDR1 SGHAT, CDR2 FQNNGV. Comments on this clone: Its antigen remains unidentified.

The sequenced sample was memory CD4+ T cells from PBMCs. Noted subset: CD45RA-negative fraction. The V gene is TRBV11-2, the J gene TRBJ1-1; D remains ambiguous. This receptor was taken from a man younger than 30 in good health. Some clones in this sample may be carry-over from other donors' samples. The CDR3 DNA sequence: TGTGCCAGCAGCTTAGGGGGAGATAGGGCTTTCTTT. It is translated as CASSLGGDRAFF. Variable domain in full (rest from reference TRBV11-2 and TRBJ1-1): EAGVAQSPRYKIIEKRQSVAFWCNPISGHATLYWYQQILGQGPKLLIQFQNNGVVDDSQLPKDRFSAERLKGVDSTLKIQPAKLEDSAVYLCASSLGGDRAFFGQGTRLTVV.